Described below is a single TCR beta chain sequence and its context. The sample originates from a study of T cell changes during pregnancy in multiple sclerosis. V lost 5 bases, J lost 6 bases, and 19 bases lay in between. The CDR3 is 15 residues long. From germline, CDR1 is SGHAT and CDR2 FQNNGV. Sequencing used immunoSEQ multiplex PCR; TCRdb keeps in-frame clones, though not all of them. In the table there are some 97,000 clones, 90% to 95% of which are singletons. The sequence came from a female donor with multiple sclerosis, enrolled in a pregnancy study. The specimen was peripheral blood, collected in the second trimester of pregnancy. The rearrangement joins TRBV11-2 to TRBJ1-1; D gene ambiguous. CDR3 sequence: CASSPVRGRFAEAFF. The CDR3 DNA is TGTGCCAGCAGCCCGGTGCGGGGTAGGTTCGCTGAAGCTTTCTTT.